This T cell receptor (beta chain) was recovered during a study of cytomegalovirus exposure and HLA in healthy donors. Overall study: There were around 100 million unique TCR beta sequences, drawn from 180 million or so T cells, in an earlier analysis. Whole-study results and caveats: Beyond CMV serostatus, there was no information to go on about immune exposure. DRB1 had the most TCR associations and HLA-C the fewest, a later analysis found, with rates varying by HLA locus.

PCR used 60 Vbeta primers and 13 Jbeta primers. TCRdb keeps only in-frame clones here, not all; method: immunoSEQ multiplex PCR. The sample holds around 120,000 clones, around 84% seen once. Germline CDR1 MDHEN, CDR2 SYDVKM. The CDR3 runs 16 residues. Trimming took off 2 bases at V and 3 bases at J, with 16 bases between the two ends. Notes on this clone: Its antigen is still unknown.

The receptor's source is a woman aged 40-49 years in good health and CMV-seronegative. The specimen sequenced was PBMCs. This chain links TRBV28 with TRBJ1-1; D not certain. The CDR3 sequence: CASSLLAAGGDTEAFF. DNA for the CDR3: TGTGCCAGCAGTTTACTGGCAGCGGGAGGAGACACTGAAGCTTTCTTT. The variable domain in full, completed from reference TRBV28 and TRBJ1-1, reads DVKVTQSSRYLVKRTGEKVFLECVQDMDHENMFWYRQDPGLGLRLIYFSYDVKMKEKGDIPEGYSVSREKKERFSLILESASTNQTSMYLCASSLLAAGGDTEAFFGQGTRLTVV.